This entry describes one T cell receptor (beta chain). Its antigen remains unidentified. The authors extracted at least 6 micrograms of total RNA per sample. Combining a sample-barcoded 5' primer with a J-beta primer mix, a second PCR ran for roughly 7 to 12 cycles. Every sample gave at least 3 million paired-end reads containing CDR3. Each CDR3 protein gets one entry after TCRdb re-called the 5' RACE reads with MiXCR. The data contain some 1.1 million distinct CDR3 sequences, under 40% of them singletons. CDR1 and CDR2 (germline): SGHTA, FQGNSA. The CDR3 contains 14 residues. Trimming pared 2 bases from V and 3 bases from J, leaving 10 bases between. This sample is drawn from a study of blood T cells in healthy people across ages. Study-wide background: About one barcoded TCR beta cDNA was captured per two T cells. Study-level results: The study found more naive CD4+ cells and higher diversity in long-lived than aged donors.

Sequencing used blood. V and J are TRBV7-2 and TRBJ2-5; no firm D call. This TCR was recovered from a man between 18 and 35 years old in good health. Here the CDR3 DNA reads TGTGCCAGCAGCTTATCGGCGTTTAAAGAGACCCAGTACTTC. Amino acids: CASSLSAFKETQYF.